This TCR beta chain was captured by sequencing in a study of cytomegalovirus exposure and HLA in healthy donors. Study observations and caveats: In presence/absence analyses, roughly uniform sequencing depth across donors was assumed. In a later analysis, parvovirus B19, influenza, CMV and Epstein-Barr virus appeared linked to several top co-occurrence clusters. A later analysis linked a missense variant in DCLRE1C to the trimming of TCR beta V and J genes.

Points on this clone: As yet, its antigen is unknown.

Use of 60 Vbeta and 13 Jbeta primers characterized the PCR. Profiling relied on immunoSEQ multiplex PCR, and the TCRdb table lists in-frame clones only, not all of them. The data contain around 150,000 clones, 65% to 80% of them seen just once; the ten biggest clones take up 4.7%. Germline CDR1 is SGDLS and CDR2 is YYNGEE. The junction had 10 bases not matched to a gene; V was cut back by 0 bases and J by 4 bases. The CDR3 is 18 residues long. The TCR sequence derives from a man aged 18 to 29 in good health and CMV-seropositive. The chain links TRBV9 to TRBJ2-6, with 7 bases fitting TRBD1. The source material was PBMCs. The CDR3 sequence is CASSVAGQAGVGANVLTF. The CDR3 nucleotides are TGTGCCAGCAGCGTAGCTGGACAGGCTGGCGTGGGGGCCAACGTCCTGACTTTC.